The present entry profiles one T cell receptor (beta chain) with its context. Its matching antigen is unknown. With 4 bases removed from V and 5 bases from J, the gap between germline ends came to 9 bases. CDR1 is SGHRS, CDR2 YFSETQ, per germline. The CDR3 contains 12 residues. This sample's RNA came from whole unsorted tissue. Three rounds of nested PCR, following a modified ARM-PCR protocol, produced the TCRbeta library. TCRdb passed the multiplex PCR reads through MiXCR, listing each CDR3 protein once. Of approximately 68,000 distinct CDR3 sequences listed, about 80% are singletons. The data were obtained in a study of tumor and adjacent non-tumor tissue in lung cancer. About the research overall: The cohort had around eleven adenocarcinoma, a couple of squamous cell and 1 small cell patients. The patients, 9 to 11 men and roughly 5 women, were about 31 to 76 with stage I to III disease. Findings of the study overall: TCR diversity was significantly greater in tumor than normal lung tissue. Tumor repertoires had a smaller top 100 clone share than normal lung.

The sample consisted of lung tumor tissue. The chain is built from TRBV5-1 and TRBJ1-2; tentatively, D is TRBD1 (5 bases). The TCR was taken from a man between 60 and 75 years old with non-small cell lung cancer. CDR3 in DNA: TGCGCCAGCAGCCAGGGAGGATATGGCTACACCTTC. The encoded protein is CASSQGGYGYTF.